The 22 T cell receptor beta chains listed next were all sequenced from one sample in a study of identical twins. TCRdb reanalysed the 5' RACE reads using MiXCR and keeps one entry per CDR3 protein. Of around 230,000 distinct CDR3 sequences in the sample, under 8.5% were seen once. The same data also went into a second study, on T cells expressing NK-cell markers.

The sequencing input was CD8+ T cells sorted from blood. Receptor source: a woman aged 18-29 years in good health.

This clonotype turned up a few times. This chain links TRBV7-9 with TRBJ2-2; D is unresolved. The V end was cut by 5 bases, the J end by 6 bases, with 7 bases between. CDR1 and CDR2 (germline): SEHNR, FQNEAQ (reference sequence). The CDR3 runs to 12 residues. The DNA of the CDR3 is TGTGCCAGCAGCGCACCCCCCGGGGAGCTGTTTTTT. As protein: CASSAPPGELFF. Full variable domain (remainder filled in from reference TRBV7-9 and TRBJ2-2): DTGVSQNPRHKITKRGQNVTFRCDPISEHNRLYWYRQTLGQGPEFLTYFQNEAQLEKSRLLSDRFSAERPKGSFSTLEIQRTEQGDSAMYLCASSAPPGELFFGEGSRLTVL.

This clonotype was seen a handful of times. The chain employs TRBV7-2 and TRBJ1-2; D is undetermined. The CDR3 spans 13 residues. V was clipped by 5 bases and J by 4 bases, with 11 bases between them. The germline V gene encodes CDR1 SGHTA and CDR2 FQGNSA. CDR3 in amino acids: CASSQGPIYGYTF. CDR3 nucleotide sequence: TGTGCCAGCAGCCAAGGTCCCATCTATGGCTACACCTTC.

This clonotype turned up a few times. V usage is TRBV6-1 and J usage is TRBJ1-1, with D perhaps TRBD1 (6 bases). The CDR3 is made up of 14 amino acids. Germline V gene data show CDR1 as MNHNS and CDR2 as SASEGT. V lost 2 bases and J 2 bases, leaving 9 bases between the germline ends. In DNA form, the CDR3 reads TGTGCCAGCAGTGAAAAGGGGGTTAACACTGAAGCTTTCTTT. Protein sequence: CASSEKGVNTEAFF.

The table lists this clonotype with many counts. This CDR3 is CASSSTGPPDTQYF. The DNA of the CDR3 is TGTGCCAGCAGCTCCACCGGCCCCCCAGATACGCAGTATTTT. The rearrangement joins TRBV11-3 to TRBJ2-3; D remains ambiguous. Germline V gives CDR1 SGHNT, CDR2 YENEEA. With 4 bases removed from V and 4 bases from J, the gap between germline ends came to 12 bases. This CDR3 comprises 14 residues.

This clonotype was seen a few times. The chain recombines TRBV27 with TRBJ2-5; 14 bases are a match to TRBD2. CDR1 is MNHEY and CDR2 is SMNVEV in the germline V gene (reference sequence). Trimming cost V 11 bases and J 5 bases; bases outside gene matches: 25. This CDR3 spans 20 amino acids. CDR3 coding DNA: TGTGCCCGACTCCAGACAGATCCAAGACTAGCGGGAGGGCCAAGGGAGACCCAGTACTTC. It codes for CARLQTDPRLAGGPRETQYF.

In nucleotides, the CDR3 is TGTGCCAGCAGTCTAGGAACAACCTTTGGCTACACCTTC. Residues: CASSLGTTFGYTF. The chain has TRBV27 and TRBJ1-2; D not certain. The germline V and J ends were trimmed by 5 bases and 7 bases, with 14 bases remaining between them. Germline CDR1 is MNHEY and CDR2 is SMNVEV (reference sequence). The CDR3 contains 13 residues.

This clonotype was detected ten times or more. This chain connects TRBV7-8 to TRBJ2-5; the match to TRBD2 covers 7 bases. This CDR3 region has 15 residues. V was clipped by 4 bases and J by 2 bases; unmatched bases: 7. The germline CDR1 and CDR2 sequences are SGHVS and FQNEAQ. The DNA for the CDR3 is TGTGCCAGCAGCTCAGCGGGGAGGGTGCAAGAGACCCAGTACTTC. This encodes CASSSAGRVQETQYF.

This clonotype has a count of ten or more. The chain uses TRBV12-3 or TRBV12-4 and TRBJ2-3, with 9 bases aligning to TRBD1. J was trimmed by 1 base and V by 4 bases; bases with no gene match: 3. The CDR3 totals 15 residues. Here the CDR3 DNA reads TGTGCCAGCAGTTGGACAGGGGTGGGCACAGATACGCAGTATTTT. Translating gives CASSWTGVGTDTQYF.

This clonotype was seen at least ten times. The V and J genes are TRBV12-3 or TRBV12-4 and TRBJ1-2; 8 bases map to TRBD1. V trimming: 2 bases; J trimming: 7 bases; junction bases outside the gene matches: 9. The CDR3 loop spans 15 amino acids. DNA of the CDR3: TGTGCCAGCAGTTTATTTAGGCCAGGGGGCTTTGGCTACACCTTC. Translating it yields CASSLFRPGGFGYTF.

This clonotype was recorded a few times. The chain is built from TRBV15 and TRBJ2-3; 8 bases match TRBD1. V lost 2 bases to trimming and J lost 3 bases; unmatched junction nucleotides: 10. Germline lookup yields CDR1 LNHNV and CDR2 YYDKDF (reference sequence). The CDR3 extends over 17 amino acids. The CDR3 DNA sequence: TGTGCCACCAGCAGAATACAGCAGGGGGCAGGGACAGATACGCAGTATTTT. This translates into CATSRIQQGAGTDTQYF.

This clonotype was picked up a small number of times. Its ends do not fully match the called genes, so a read error is possible. The chain recombines TRBV20-1 with TRBJ2-7, with D perhaps matching TRBD2 (6 bases). The germline gives CDR1 DFQATT, CDR2 SNEGSKA (reference sequence). The CDR3 is made up of 17 amino acids. CDR3: CSARAPNPDYLWYEQYF. CDR3 bases: TGCAGTGCCAGAGCGCCTAACCCGGACTACCTGTGGTACGAGCAGTACTTC.

This clonotype was detected ten times or more. The chain links TRBV7-6 to TRBJ2-3, with 9 bases fitting TRBD2. With 5 bases clipped from V and 2 bases from J, the junction kept 5 bases outside the gene matches. There are 15 residues in the CDR3. Germline V gene sequence: CDR1 SGHVS, CDR2 FNYEAQ. The CDR3 DNA follows: TGTGCCAGCAGCCCGACTAGCGGACACACAGATACGCAGTATTTT. It is translated as CASSPTSGHTDTQYF.

In this sample, this clonotype turned up many times. The chain couples TRBV12-3 or TRBV12-4 to TRBJ1-5; the D gene is possibly TRBD1 (5 bases). V shed 6 bases and J shed 6 bases, with 15 bases lying between them. The CDR3 sequence is 14 residues long. The CDR3 reads CASRLGGAGQPQHF. CDR3 DNA sequence: TGTGCCAGCAGGCTGGGAGGGGCCGGTCAGCCCCAGCATTTT.

The sample holds a few counts of this clonotype. This chain links TRBV11-2 with TRBJ1-1; D not resolved. The CDR3 is 15 residues long. V was cut by 5 bases and J by 2 bases, with 15 bases left in between. Germline V gene sequence: CDR1 SGHAT, CDR2 FQNNGV. The CDR3 spells CASSHTRSSNTEAFF. The CDR3 coding sequence is TGTGCCAGCAGCCATACCCGGAGCAGCAACACTGAAGCTTTCTTT. Full variable domain (outside the CDR3, taken from reference TRBV11-2 and TRBJ1-1): EAGVAQSPRYKIIEKRQSVAFWCNPISGHATLYWYQQILGQGPKLLIQFQNNGVVDDSQLPKDRFSAERLKGVDSTLKIQPAKLEDSAVYLCASSHTRSSNTEAFFGQGTRLTVV.

This clonotype was counted many times. The genes are TRBV12-3 or TRBV12-4 and TRBJ2-1, with D possibly TRBD2 on 6 matching bases. This CDR3 spans 13 amino acids. The V end was cut by 5 bases, the J end by 10 bases, with 15 bases between. Written as DNA, the CDR3 is TGTGCCAGCAGTCTGGGACTTTTGGGGGAGCAGTTCTTC. Its translation: CASSLGLLGEQFF.

V is TRBV12-3 or TRBV12-4 and J is TRBJ2-5, with D possibly matching TRBD2 (5 bases). The germline V and J ends were trimmed by 3 bases and 3 bases, with 8 bases remaining between them. This CDR3 region has 13 residues. This CDR3 is CASSLEAEETQYF. The CDR3 nucleotides are TGTGCCAGCAGTTTGGAAGCGGAAGAGACCCAGTACTTC.

The chain has TRBV27 and TRBJ1-1; 8 bases map to TRBD1. CDR1 and CDR2 from the germline V gene are MNHEY and SMNVEV (reference sequence). The CDR3 runs to 14 residues. With 4 bases clipped from V and 6 bases from J, the junction kept 7 bases outside the gene matches. In nucleotides, the CDR3 is TGTGCCAGCAGTTCCAGGGGGCTTCGGGCTGAAGCTTTCTTT. Translating it yields CASSSRGLRAEAFF.

The genes are TRBV20-1 and TRBJ2-6; no firm D call. Trimming left V 0 bases short and J 0 bases short, with 9 bases between. CDR3 size: 16 residues. In germline, CDR1 is DFQATT, CDR2 SNEGSKA (reference sequence). The CDR3 loop reads CSARDPTFSGANVLTF. In nucleotides, the CDR3 is TGCAGTGCTAGAGATCCTACCTTCTCTGGGGCCAACGTCCTGACTTTC.

The CDR3, as DNA: TGTGCCAGCATTTCTAGCGGGAGGGGGAACACCGGGGAGCTGTTTTTT. It specifies CASISSGRGNTGELFF. The chain links TRBV6-2 or TRBV6-3 to TRBJ2-2; 12 nucleotides match TRBD2. Germline V CDR1 and CDR2: MNHEY, SVGEGT. Losses at the gene ends were 7 bases for V and 1 base for J; bases not matched to a gene: 4. This CDR3 is 16 amino acids long.

Here the CDR3 reads CASSYYGDGVDETQYF. The CDR3, as DNA: TGTGCCAGCAGTTACTACGGGGATGGGGTCGATGAGACCCAGTACTTC. The chain recombines TRBV6-2 or TRBV6-3 with TRBJ2-5; perhaps TRBD2 as D (5 bases). This CDR3 comprises 16 residues. CDR1 is MNHEY, CDR2 SVGEGT, per germline. Trimming removed 1 base at V and 5 bases at J, with 17 bases between.

This clonotype has more than one count but fewer than ten. The J gene is TRBJ1-1, the V gene TRBV7-3, with 8 nucleotides matching TRBD1. With 1 base clipped from V and 1 base from J, the junction kept 2 bases outside the gene matches. This CDR3 comprises 15 residues. Germline CDR1 is SGHTA and CDR2 is FQGTGA. CDR3 sequence reads: CASSLRTGSNTEAFF. As DNA, the CDR3 is TGTGCCAGCAGCTTAAGGACAGGGTCGAACACTGAAGCTTTCTTT.

V gene TRBV5-8 combines with J gene TRBJ1-2; TRBD1 matches at 7 bases. Unmatched junction bases numbered 11, after V lost 4 bases and J lost 5 bases. Germline loops: CDR1 SGHTS, CDR2 YDEGEE. The CDR3 is 15 amino acids. The DNA of the CDR3 is TGTGCCAGCAGCACGAGACAGGGAATTTCGTATGGCTACACCTTC. As protein: CASSTRQGISYGYTF.